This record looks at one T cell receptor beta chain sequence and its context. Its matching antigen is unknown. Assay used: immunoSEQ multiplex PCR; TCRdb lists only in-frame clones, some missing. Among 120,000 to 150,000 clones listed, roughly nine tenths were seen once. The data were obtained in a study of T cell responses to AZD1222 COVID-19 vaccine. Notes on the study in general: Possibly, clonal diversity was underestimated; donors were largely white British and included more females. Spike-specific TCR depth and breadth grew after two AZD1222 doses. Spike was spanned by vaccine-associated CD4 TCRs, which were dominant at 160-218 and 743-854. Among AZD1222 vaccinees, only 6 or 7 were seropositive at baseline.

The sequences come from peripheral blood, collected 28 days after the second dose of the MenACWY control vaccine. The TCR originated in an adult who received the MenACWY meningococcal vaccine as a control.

The CDR3 loop is CASSQNGQAFPYEQYF. The CDR3 bases are TGTGCCAGCTCACAGAACGGACAGGCCTTTCCCTACGAGCAGTACTTC. The rearrangement links TRBV18 to TRBJ2-7, with 7 bases identical to TRBD1. The CDR3 totals 16 residues. Trimming cost V 4 bases and J 2 bases; bases outside gene matches: 11. Germline lookup yields CDR1 KGHSH and CDR2 LQKENI. Complete variable domain (other parts from reference TRBV18 and TRBJ2-7): NAGVMQNPRHLVRRRGQEARLRCSPMKGHSHVYWYRQLPEEGLKFMVYLQKENIIDESGMPKERFSAEFPKEGPSILRIQQVVRGDSAAYFCASSQNGQAFPYEQYFGPGTRLTVT.